Below are 29 T cell receptor beta chains sequenced from a single sample in a study of CXCR3-negative and CXCR3-positive naive CD8 T cells. No antigen is known for these receptors. UMI-tagged TRB cDNA libraries were built via 5' RACE. TCRdb re-called the 5' RACE reads; every CDR3 protein appears as one record, without DNA. Recorded for this sample: 140,000 to 150,000 distinct CDR3 sequences. Whole-study findings and limits: Relative to CXCR3-negative naive cells, CXCR3-positive naive cells had more hydrophobic TRB CDR3s.

The specimen was naive CXCR3+ CD8+ T cells from blood. The subset: CD45RO-CCR7+CD27+CD95- naive CD8+ T cells expressing CXCR3 (TNR3+). The receptors here all came from a human donor in good health. Some clones in this sample may be carry-over from other donors' samples.

V and J are TRBV7-9 and TRBJ2-1; the TCRdb call, TRBD1, lacks DNA for checking. The CDR3 extends over 13 amino acids. Germline V gene lookup returns CDR1 SEHNR and CDR2 FQNEAQ (reference sequence). CDR3 in amino acids: CASSPPGANEQFF. Supplemented by reference TRBV7-9 and TRBJ2-1, the full variable domain reads DTGVSQNPRHKITKRGQNVTFRCDPISEHNRLYWYRQTLGQGPEFLTYFQNEAQLEKSRLLSDRFSAERPKGSFSTLEIQRTEQGDSAMYLCASSPPGANEQFFGPGTRLTVL.

The V and J genes are TRBV14 and TRBJ2-1; no DNA is available, so the TRBD2 call from TCRdb remains unchecked. Germline CDR1 and CDR2: SGHDN and FVKESK. The CDR3 is 19 residues long. CDR3 protein: CLSLGGLWGLAASYNEQFF.

The rearrangement uses TRBV6-5 and TRBJ2-7; TCRdb picks TRBD1, but there is no DNA to check that call. Germline loops: CDR1 MNHEY, CDR2 SVGAGI. There are 15 residues in the CDR3. CDR3 protein: CASSYSGQNSYEQYF.

The chain carries TRBV27 and TRBJ2-7. From germline, CDR1 is MNHEY and CDR2 SMNVEV (reference sequence). The CDR3 runs 13 residues. This chain's CDR3 is CASSQGASYEQYF.

The rearrangement uses TRBV7-9 and TRBJ2-1; the D call from TCRdb, TRBD2, cannot be confirmed without DNA. Germline V gives CDR1 SEHNR, CDR2 FQNEAQ (reference sequence). This CDR3 has 16 residues. The CDR3 region is CASSLASGAPYNEQFF.

V is TRBV28 and J is TRBJ1-4; the TCRdb D gene call, TRBD1, has no DNA to confirm it. The CDR3 consists of 20 residues. Germline CDR1 is MDHEN and CDR2 is SYDVKM. The CDR3: CASSLDREHDRGSTNEKLFF.

J is TRBJ2-3 and V is TRBV7-3; as DNA is missing, the TRBD1 call by TCRdb cannot be tested. This CDR3 is built from 15 residues. Germline loops: CDR1 SGHTA, CDR2 FQGTGA. The CDR3 loop is CASSFVGVSTDTQYF.

This chain connects TRBV6-5 to TRBJ2-1; TCRdb's D gene call, TRBD1, goes unchecked for lack of DNA. CDR1 is MNHEY, CDR2 SVGAGI, per germline. There are 13 residues in the CDR3. CDR3 protein: CATQGNSYNEQFF.

This rearrangement joins TRBV7-9 to TRBJ1-1. The V gene's germline CDR1 is SEHNR and CDR2 FQNEAQ (reference sequence). This CDR3 comprises 13 residues. The chain's CDR3 is CASSYISGTEAFF.

CDR3 region: CASSVSGGPSPLHF. The rearrangement links TRBV9 to TRBJ1-6. The CDR3 loop spans 14 amino acids. The germline V gene has CDR1 SGDLS and CDR2 YYNGEE. Filled out from reference TRBV9 and TRBJ1-6, the complete variable domain reads DSGVTQTPKHLITATGQRVTLRCSPRSGDLSVYWYQQSLDQGLQFLIQYYNGEERAKGNILERFSAQQFPDLHSELNLSSLELGDSALYFCASSVSGGPSPLHFGNGTRLTVT.

The chain recombines TRBV28 with TRBJ2-1; TCRdb gives TRBD2 as the D gene, but with no DNA this cannot be confirmed. The CDR3 is made up of 15 amino acids. Germline V gene lookup returns CDR1 MDHEN and CDR2 SYDVKM. CDR3 sequence reads: CASSFLAVTYNEQFF. The complete variable domain, with remaining parts taken from reference TRBV28 and TRBJ2-1, reads DVKVTQSSRYLVKRTGEKVFLECVQDMDHENMFWYRQDPGLGLRLIYFSYDVKMKEKGDIPEGYSVSREKKERFSLILESASTNQTSMYLCASSFLAVTYNEQFFGPGTRLTVL.

V and J are TRBV11-2 and TRBJ2-5; TCRdb proposes TRBD2, but this gene call is untestable without DNA. In germline, CDR1 is SGHAT, CDR2 FQNNGV. There are 15 residues in the CDR3. The CDR3 loop reads CASSPRDLGWETQYF. The full variable domain, with the rest looked up from reference TRBV11-2 and TRBJ2-5, is EAGVAQSPRYKIIEKRQSVAFWCNPISGHATLYWYQQILGQGPKLLIQFQNNGVVDDSQLPKDRFSAERLKGVDSTLKIQPAKLEDSAVYLCASSPRDLGWETQYFGPGTRLLVL.

This sequence joins TRBV9 and TRBJ1-2; TCRdb's D call, TRBD1, is unchecked because there is no DNA. CDR3 length equals 13 residues. The germline gives CDR1 SGDLS, CDR2 YYNGEE. The CDR3: CASAGELSYGYTF.

The chain has TRBV9 and TRBJ2-7; TCRdb's D call, TRBD1, is unchecked because there is no DNA. The germline V gene has CDR1 SGDLS and CDR2 YYNGEE. The CDR3 has 14 amino acids. CDR3 sequence: CASSALPGAYEQYF. The whole variable domain, remainder taken from reference TRBV9 and TRBJ2-7, is DSGVTQTPKHLITATGQRVTLRCSPRSGDLSVYWYQQSLDQGLQFLIQYYNGEERAKGNILERFSAQQFPDLHSELNLSSLELGDSALYFCASSALPGAYEQYFGPGTRLTVT.

The V and J genes are TRBV13 and TRBJ1-1; TCRdb reports TRBD1, a call that lacks DNA to check it against. Per germline, CDR1 PRHDT and CDR2 FYEKMQ (reference sequence). The CDR3 totals 14 residues. CDR3 region: CASSLGPVSLEAFF.

The rearrangement uses TRBV5-4 and TRBJ2-3. There are 11 residues in the CDR3. Germline assignment: CDR1 SGHNT and CDR2 YYREEE (reference sequence). The CDR3 loop is CASSRTDTQYF.

CDR3 sequence: CASKTLRDSLSYEQYF. V usage is TRBV28 and J usage is TRBJ2-7; TCRdb indicates TRBD1, and absent DNA this call remains unverified. Germline V gene sequence: CDR1 MDHEN, CDR2 SYDVKM. The CDR3 spans 16 residues.

The gene calls are TRBV7-3 and TRBJ2-5. The CDR3 runs to 13 residues. Germline CDR1 and CDR2: SGHTA and FQGTGA. The chain's CDR3 is CASSLTPRETQYF.

The chain carries TRBV5-4 and TRBJ1-2. Germline V gene sequence: CDR1 SGHNT, CDR2 YYREEE (reference sequence). The CDR3 is 11 amino acids. This chain's CDR3 is CASSLGLGYTF. Full variable domain (outside the CDR3, taken from reference TRBV5-4 and TRBJ1-2): ETGVTQSPTHLIKTRGQQVTLRCSSQSGHNTVSWYQQALGQGPQFIFQYYREEENGRGNFPPRFSGLQFPNYSSELNVNALELDDSALYLCASSLGLGYTFGSGTRLTVV.

V is TRBV28 and J is TRBJ2-1; the TRBD2 assignment by TCRdb is unverifiable without DNA. The germline gives CDR1 MDHEN, CDR2 SYDVKM. CDR3 length: 16 residues. The chain's CDR3 is CASSFLREHTYNEQFF.

The rearrangement links TRBV6-5 to TRBJ2-5; no DNA is available, so the TRBD1 call from TCRdb remains unchecked. The CDR3 extends over 13 amino acids. Germline CDR1 reads MNHEY; CDR2 reads SVGAGI. The CDR3 sequence: CASTLDWGETQYF.

The chain combines TRBV6-5 with TRBJ1-4. CDR3 length equals 13 residues. Germline-derived CDR1 and CDR2 are MNHEY and SVGAGI. The CDR3 loop is CATHQRTNEKLFF.

The rearrangement links TRBV5-1 to TRBJ2-7. This CDR3 comprises 11 residues. Germline V CDR1 and CDR2: SGHRS, YFSETQ. The CDR3 spells CASSNFYEQYF.

This sequence joins TRBV19 and TRBJ2-1. Per germline, CDR1 LNHDA and CDR2 SQIVND (reference sequence). The CDR3 length is 12 residues. CDR3 in amino acids: CASDDGSGEQFF.

The V and J genes are TRBV27 and TRBJ2-7; TCRdb's D call, TRBD2, is unchecked because there is no DNA. Germline V gene sequence: CDR1 MNHEY, CDR2 SMNVEV (reference sequence). The CDR3 covers 13 residues. CDR3 sequence: CASGISGIYEQYF.

The chain carries TRBV9 and TRBJ2-5. This CDR3 spans 14 amino acids. Germline V lookup: CDR1 SGDLS, CDR2 YYNGEE. This chain's CDR3 is CASSGGGVWETQYF.

The chain employs TRBV5-1 and TRBJ1-1. This CDR3 has 13 amino acids. Germline CDR1 and CDR2: SGHRS and YFSETQ. The CDR3 loop reads CASSPYTNTEAFF.

The chain employs TRBV11-3 and TRBJ2-1; the TCRdb call, TRBD1, lacks DNA for checking. CDR3 length equals 18 residues. Germline V gives CDR1 SGHNT, CDR2 YENEEA. CDR3 protein: CASSLDSMGVMSYNEQFF.

This chain links TRBV29-1 with TRBJ2-2. The CDR3 contains 14 residues. Germline V CDR1 and CDR2: SQVTM, ANQGSEA. The CDR3 here is CSVEVRSDTGELFF.